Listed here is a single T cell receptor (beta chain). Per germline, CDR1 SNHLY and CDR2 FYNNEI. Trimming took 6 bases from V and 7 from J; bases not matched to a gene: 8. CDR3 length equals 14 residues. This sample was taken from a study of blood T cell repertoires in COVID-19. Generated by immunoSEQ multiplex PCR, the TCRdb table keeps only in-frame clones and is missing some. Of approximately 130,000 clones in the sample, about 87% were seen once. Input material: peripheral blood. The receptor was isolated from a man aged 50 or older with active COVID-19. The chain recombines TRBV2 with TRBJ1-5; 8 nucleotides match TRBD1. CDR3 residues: CASSQQGVRQPQHF. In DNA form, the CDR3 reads TGTGCCAGCAGCCAACAGGGGGTTCGGCAGCCCCAGCATTTT.